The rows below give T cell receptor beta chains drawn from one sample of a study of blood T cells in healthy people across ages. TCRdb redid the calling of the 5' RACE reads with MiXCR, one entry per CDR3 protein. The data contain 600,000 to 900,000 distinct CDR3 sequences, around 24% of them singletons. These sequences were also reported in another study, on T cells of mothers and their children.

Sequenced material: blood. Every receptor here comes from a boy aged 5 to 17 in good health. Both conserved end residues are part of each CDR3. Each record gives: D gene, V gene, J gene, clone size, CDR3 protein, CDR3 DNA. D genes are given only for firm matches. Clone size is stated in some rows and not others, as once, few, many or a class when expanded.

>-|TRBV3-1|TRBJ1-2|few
CASSFGTYNYGYTF
TGTGCCAGCAGCTTCGGGACGTATAACTATGGCTACACCTTC
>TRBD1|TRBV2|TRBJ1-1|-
CASSDLGGEAFF
TGTGCCAGCAGTGATCTAGGGGGCGAAGCTTTCTTT
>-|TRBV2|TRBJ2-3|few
CASSEAGGHLGDTQYF
TGTGCCAGCAGTGAAGCGGGGGGGCATTTAGGAGATACGCAGTATTTT
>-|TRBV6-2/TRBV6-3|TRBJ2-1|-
CAGSYGPGGGLGEQFF
TGTGCCGGCAGTTACGGTCCGGGTGGCGGCTTAGGTGAGCAGTTCTTC
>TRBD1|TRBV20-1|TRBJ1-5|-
CSAKGQGGNQPQHF
TGCAGTGCCAAGGGACAGGGTGGCAATCAGCCCCAGCATTTT
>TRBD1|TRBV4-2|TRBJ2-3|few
CASRGQGGPDTQYF
TGTGCCAGCAGGGGACAGGGGGGACCAGATACGCAGTATTTT
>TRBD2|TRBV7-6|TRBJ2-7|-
CASSSGLAGGIYEQYF
TGTGCCAGCAGCTCCGGACTAGCGGGGGGAATATACGAGCAGTACTTC
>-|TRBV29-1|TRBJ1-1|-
CSVAQGFSTEAFF
TGCAGCGTGGCCCAGGGTTTCAGCACTGAAGCTTTCTTT
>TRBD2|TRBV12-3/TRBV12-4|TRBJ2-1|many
CASSVGLADYNEQFF
TGTGCCAGCAGCGTGGGACTAGCAGACTACAATGAGCAGTTCTTC
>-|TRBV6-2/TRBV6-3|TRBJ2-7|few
CATRVPSYEQYF
TGTGCCACCCGGGTTCCCTCCTACGAGCAGTACTTC
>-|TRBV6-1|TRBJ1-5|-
CASSEAGSFNQPQHF
TGTGCCAGCAGTGAAGCAGGGAGCTTTAATCAGCCCCAGCATTTT